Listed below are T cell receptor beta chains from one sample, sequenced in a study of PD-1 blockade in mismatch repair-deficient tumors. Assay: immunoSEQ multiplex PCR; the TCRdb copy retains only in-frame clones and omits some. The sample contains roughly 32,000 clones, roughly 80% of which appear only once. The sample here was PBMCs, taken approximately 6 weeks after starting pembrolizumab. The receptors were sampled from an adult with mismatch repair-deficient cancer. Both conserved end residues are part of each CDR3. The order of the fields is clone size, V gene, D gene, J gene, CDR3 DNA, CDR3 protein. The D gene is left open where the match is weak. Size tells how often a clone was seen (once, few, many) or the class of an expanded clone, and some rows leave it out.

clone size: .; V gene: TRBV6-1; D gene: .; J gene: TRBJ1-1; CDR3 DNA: TGTGCCAGCAGTGGCGGTCCCAGGGGATCGGAAGCTTTCTTT; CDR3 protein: CASSGGPRGSEAFF
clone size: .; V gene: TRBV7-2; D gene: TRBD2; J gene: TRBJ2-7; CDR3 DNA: TGTGCCAGCAGCTTATGGACTAGCTCGGACGAGCAGTACTTC; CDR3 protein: CASSLWTSSDEQYF
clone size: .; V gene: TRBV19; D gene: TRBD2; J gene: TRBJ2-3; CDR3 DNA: TGTGCCAGTAGAAAGACTAGCGGGAGTTTGTCAGATACGCAGTATTTT; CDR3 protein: CASRKTSGSLSDTQYF
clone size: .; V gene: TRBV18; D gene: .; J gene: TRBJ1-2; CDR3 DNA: TGTGCCAGCTCACCACAAAACAGGGCAGCTAACTATGGCTACACCTTC; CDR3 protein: CASSPQNRAANYGYTF
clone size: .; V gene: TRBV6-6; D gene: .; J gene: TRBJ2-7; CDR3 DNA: TGTGCCAGCAGTTCGCTTAGCGCCACCTACGAGCAGTACTTC; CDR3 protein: CASSSLSATYEQYF
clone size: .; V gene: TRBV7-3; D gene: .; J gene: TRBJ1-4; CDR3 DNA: TGTGCCAGCAGCTTAATACAGGCCAATGAAAAACTGTTTTTT; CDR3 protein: CASSLIQANEKLFF
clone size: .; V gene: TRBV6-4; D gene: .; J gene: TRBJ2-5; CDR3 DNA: TGTGCCAGCAGTGAGGGGGGAGCCCAGGGAGGCCAAGAGACCCAGTACTTC; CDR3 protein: CASSEGGAQGGQETQYF
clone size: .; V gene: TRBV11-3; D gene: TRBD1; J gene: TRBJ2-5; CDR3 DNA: TGTGCCAGCAGCTCAAGGACAGGGCAAGAGACCCAGTACTTC; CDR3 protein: CASSSRTGQETQYF
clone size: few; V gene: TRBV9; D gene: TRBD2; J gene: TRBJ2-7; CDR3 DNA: TGTGCCAGCAGCGTAGCGGTAGCGGGAATATCCGAGCAGTACTTC; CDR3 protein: CASSVAVAGISEQYF
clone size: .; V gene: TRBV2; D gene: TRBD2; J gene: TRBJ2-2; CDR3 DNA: TGTGCCAGAGAGGGACTAGCGGGAGTTCGCACCGGGGAGCTGTTTTTT; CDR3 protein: CAREGLAGVRTGELFF
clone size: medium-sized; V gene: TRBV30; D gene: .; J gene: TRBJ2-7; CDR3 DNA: TGTGCCTGGAGTATGATTGGGCGGGCTAGAATCTACGAGCAGTACTTC; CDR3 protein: CAWSMIGRARIYEQYF
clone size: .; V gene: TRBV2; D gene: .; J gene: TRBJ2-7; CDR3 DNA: TGTGCCAGCAGACAGAGCTACGAGCAGTACTTC; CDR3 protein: CASRQSYEQYF
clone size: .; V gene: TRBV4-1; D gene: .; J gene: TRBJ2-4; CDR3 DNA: TGCGCCAGCAGCCAAGAGGACCCGTTGGGCTCGGCGGGGTTAGCCAAAAACATTCAGTACTTC; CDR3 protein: CASSQEDPLGSAGLAKNIQYF
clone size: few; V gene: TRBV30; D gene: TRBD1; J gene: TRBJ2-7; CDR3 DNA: TGTGCCTGGAACCCCGACAGGGCTCGCGAGCAGTACTTC; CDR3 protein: CAWNPDRAREQYF
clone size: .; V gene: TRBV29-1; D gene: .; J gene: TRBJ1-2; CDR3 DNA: TGCAGCGTTGGCACAGGGCTCAACTATGGCTACACCTTC; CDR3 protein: CSVGTGLNYGYTF
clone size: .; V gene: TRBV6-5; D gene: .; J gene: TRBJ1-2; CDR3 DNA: TGTGCCAGCAGCCCAAAACCAGGGTCAGTTTATGGCTACACCTTC; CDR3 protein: CASSPKPGSVYGYTF
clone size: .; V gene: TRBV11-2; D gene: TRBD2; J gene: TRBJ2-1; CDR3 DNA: TGTGCCAGCAGCAAGACTAGCGGGAGGGCCCATGAGCAGTTCTTC; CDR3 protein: CASSKTSGRAHEQFF
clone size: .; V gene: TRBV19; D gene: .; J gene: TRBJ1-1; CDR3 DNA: TGTGCCAGTAGTCCCATCTCTGGGGCGATGAACACTGAAGCTTTCTTT; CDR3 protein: CASSPISGAMNTEAFF
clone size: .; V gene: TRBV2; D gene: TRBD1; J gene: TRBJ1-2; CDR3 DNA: TGTGCCAGTTCCGACAGGGACCGTGGCTACACCTTC; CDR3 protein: CASSDRDRGYTF
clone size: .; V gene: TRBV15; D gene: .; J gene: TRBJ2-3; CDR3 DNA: TGTGCCACCAGCAGAGTGGAGCCAGATACGCAGTATTTT; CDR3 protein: CATSRVEPDTQYF
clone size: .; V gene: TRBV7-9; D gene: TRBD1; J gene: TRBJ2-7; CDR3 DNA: TGTGCCAGCAGCCGGGGACAGGGGTTTTACGAGCAGTACTTC; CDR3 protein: CASSRGQGFYEQYF
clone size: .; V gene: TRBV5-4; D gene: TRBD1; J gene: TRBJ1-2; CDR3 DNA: TGTGCCAGCAGTGATGACAGGGAGGATGGCTACACCTTC; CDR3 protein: CASSDDREDGYTF
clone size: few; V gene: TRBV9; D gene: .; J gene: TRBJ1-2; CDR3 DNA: TGTGCCAGCAGCGTAGTACAGAGCTATGGCTACACCTTC; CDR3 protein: CASSVVQSYGYTF
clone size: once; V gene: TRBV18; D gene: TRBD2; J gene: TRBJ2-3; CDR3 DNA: TGTGCCAGCTCACCCGGACTAGCGGGAATGGATACGCAGTATTTT; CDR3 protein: CASSPGLAGMDTQYF
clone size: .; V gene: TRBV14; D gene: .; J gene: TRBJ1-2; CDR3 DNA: TGTGCCAGCAGCCAGGGGGGGGCGAGCGGCTACACCTTC; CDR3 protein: CASSQGGASGYTF
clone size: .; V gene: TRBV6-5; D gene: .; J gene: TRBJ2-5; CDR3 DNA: TGTGCCAGCAGTGGATTACTACAAGAGACCCAGTACTTC; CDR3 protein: CASSGLLQETQYF
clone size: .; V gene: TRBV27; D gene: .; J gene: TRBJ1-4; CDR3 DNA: TGTGCCAGCAGTCCCCCCCCGGGAGGGACCCATGAAAAACTGTTTTTT; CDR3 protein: CASSPPPGGTHEKLFF
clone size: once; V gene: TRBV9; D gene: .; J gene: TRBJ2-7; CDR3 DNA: TGTGCCAGCAGCGTAGGAGGCGGGACCTCGGGTGAGCAGTACTTC; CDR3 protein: CASSVGGGTSGEQYF
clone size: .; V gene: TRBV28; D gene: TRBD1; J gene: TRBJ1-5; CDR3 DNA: TGTGCCAGCAGTCCCAGAGGGCAGGGGGCAGGGCAGCCCCAGCATTTT; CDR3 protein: CASSPRGQGAGQPQHF
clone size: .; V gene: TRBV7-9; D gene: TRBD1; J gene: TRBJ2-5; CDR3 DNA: TGTGCCAGCAGCTTTCCTCCGGGACAGGGCCAAGAGACCCAGTACTTC; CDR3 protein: CASSFPPGQGQETQYF
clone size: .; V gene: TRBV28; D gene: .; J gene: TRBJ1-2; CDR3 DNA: TGTGCCAGCAGTTATCGACAGGTAGCTCGCGGCTACACCTTC; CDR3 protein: CASSYRQVARGYTF
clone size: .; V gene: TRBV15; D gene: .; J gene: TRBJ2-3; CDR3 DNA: TGTGCCACCAGCAGGGCATTCGACAGGAGGTTCACAGATACGCAGTATTTT; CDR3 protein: CATSRAFDRRFTDTQYF
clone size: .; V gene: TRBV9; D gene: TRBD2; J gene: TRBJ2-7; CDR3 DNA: TGTGCCAGCAGCGTAGGGACTAGCGGGCCCCTCTACGAGCAGTACTTC; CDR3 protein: CASSVGTSGPLYEQYF
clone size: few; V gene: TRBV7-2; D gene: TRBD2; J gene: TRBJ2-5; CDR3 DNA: TGTGCCAGCAGCTTCAGTGTGCGGGAGAGGGAGACCCAGTACTTC; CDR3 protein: CASSFSVRERETQYF
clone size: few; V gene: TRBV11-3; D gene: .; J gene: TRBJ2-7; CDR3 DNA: TGTGCCAGCAGCACGAGTCGTTACGAGCAGTACTTC; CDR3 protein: CASSTSRYEQYF
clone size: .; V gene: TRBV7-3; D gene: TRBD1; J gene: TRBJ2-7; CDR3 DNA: TGTGCCAGCAGCTTAACCGGGACAGGGGCTACCGAGCAGTACTTC; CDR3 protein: CASSLTGTGATEQYF
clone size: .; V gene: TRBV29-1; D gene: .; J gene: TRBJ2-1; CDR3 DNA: TGCAGCGTTGCAGGGTCGAGCTCCTACAATGAGCAGTTCTTC; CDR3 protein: CSVAGSSSYNEQFF
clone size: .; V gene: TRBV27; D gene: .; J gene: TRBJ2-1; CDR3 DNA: TGTGCAAGCTTCACGAGCCCTCGCCCCCGTACCTACAATGAGCAGTTCTTC; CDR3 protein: CASFTSPRPRTYNEQFF
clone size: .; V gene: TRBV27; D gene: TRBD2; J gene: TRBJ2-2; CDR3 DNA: TGTGCCAGCAGTTTCCTTACTAGCGGGAACACCGGGGAGCTGTTTTTT; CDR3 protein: CASSFLTSGNTGELFF
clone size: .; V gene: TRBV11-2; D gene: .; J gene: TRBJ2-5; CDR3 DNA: TGTGCCAGCAGCCGCATGAGAGAGACCCAGTACTTC; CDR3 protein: CASSRMRETQYF
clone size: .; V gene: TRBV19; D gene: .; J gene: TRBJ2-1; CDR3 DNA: TGTGCCAGTACTATCGAGGGCACGTCCTACAATGAGCAGTTCTTC; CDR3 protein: CASTIEGTSYNEQFF
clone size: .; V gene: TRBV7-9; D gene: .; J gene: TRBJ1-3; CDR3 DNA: TGTGCCAGCACCCGGGGGGGGGCCTCTGGAAACACCATATATTTT; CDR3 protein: CASTRGGASGNTIYF
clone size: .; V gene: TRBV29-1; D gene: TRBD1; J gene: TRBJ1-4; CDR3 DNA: TGCAGCGTTGGGGGACAGGGGGGTGAAAAACTGTTTTTT; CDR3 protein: CSVGGQGGEKLFF
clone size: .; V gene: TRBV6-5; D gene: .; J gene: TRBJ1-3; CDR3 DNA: TGTGCCAGCAGTTACTCAGGCGGTCCTGGAAACACCATATATTTT; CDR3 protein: CASSYSGGPGNTIYF
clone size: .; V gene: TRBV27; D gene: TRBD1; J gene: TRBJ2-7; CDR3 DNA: TGTGCCAGCAGCGACAGGGGTTTCTCCTACGAGCAGTACTTC; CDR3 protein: CASSDRGFSYEQYF
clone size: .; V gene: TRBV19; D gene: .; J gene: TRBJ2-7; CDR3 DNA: TGTGCCAGTAGCCAAAAACCCAGGGGCAGACCATACGAGCAGTACTTC; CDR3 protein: CASSQKPRGRPYEQYF
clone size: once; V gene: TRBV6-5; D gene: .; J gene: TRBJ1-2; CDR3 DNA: TGTGCCAGCAGCCCAGATGGGGGCCCCTATGGCTACACCTTC; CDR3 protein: CASSPDGGPYGYTF
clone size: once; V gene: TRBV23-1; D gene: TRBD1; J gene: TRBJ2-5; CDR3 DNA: TGCGCCAGCGGGACAGGGTCAGAGACCCAGTACTTC; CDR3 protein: CASGTGSETQYF
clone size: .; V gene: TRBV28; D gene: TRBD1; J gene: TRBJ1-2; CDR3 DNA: TGTGCCAGCATTACAGGGGGATTGAACTATGGCTACACCTTC; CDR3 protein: CASITGGLNYGYTF
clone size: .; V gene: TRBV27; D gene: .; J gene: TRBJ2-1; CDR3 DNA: TGTGCCAGCAGAGTCTCTACCTCAGCCGGGAATGAGCAGTTCTTC; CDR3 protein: CASRVSTSAGNEQFF
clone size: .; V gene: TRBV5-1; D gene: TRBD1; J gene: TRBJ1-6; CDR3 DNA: TGCGCCAGCACCTTGCAGGAGACAGGGAATTCACCCCTCCACTTT; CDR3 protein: CASTLQETGNSPLHF
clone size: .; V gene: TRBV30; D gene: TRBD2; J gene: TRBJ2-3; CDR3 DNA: TGTGCCTGCGGGACTAGCGGGAGAATGCCCATTCTGGATACGCAGTATTTT; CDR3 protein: CACGTSGRMPILDTQYF
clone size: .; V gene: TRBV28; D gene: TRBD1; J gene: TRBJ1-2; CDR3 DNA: TGTGCCAGCAGTTGGGACAGCTTATCCTATGGCTACACCTTC; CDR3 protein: CASSWDSLSYGYTF